This TCR beta chain was identified in a study of shared clonotypes between healthy human individuals (dated by TCRdb to 2020 to 2022). With respect to the entire study: The cohort comprised a couple of women and a few men aged 18 to 49 years. To estimate repertoire size and how much clonotypes are shared between individuals, the study performed deep sequencing of blood TCR repertoires from roughly five healthy adults. For each donor, CD4 naive and CD4 memory were each given three plates, CD8 naive was given two plates, and CD8 memory was given one plate. Libraries were prepared and TCR repertoires were sequenced by different laboratories using diverse techniques, in order to increase sequencing depth and limit assay-specific biases. Per donor, leukapheresis produced somewhere between about 0.8 and 9 billion PBMCs.

The full study reports these points: Even with the large sequencing depth, rarefaction of the sorted-subset datasets indicated that sequencing was incomplete. Clonotypes shared by all four sorted-subset donors showed higher generation probabilities than non-shared clonotypes. Naive subsets generally had larger estimated clonotype richness than memory subsets. Pairwise subsampling led to the expectation that sequencing depth would affect the degree of clonotype sharing among donors. Sampling was restricted to blood, and TCR repertoires in tissue are likely to differ from TCR repertoires in blood. The small number of donors limited the genetic and exposure-history diversity represented. Across a handful of donors, approximately 4.9% of naive CD4, roughly 3.4% of naive CD8, 2.3% of memory CD4, and approximately 0.4% of memory CD8 clonotypes were shared.

Looking up the germline V gene yields CDR1 MNHNS and CDR2 SASEGT. Trimming removed 2 bases from V and 0 bases from J, leaving 11 bases between the germline ends. CDR3 length: 15 amino acids, cysteine to phenylalanine. The CDR3 DNA has 45 bases and is translated from base 1. Using the deep immunoSEQ assay, TCR CDR3 regions were amplified from genomic DNA by multiplex PCR. For each cell subset, the extracted genomic DNA was distributed evenly across all wells of several immunoSEQ 96-well plates, and each plate served as one replicate. For sorted subsets, about 200 ng genomic DNA, equal to some 28,000 T cell genomes, was loaded into each replicate PCR. Purified libraries were measured with a Qubit 3.0 fluorometer, size-checked on a Bioanalyzer 2100, and measured again with the KAPA Library Quantification kit. Each immunoSEQ 96-well plate was sequenced on its own single-read 150-cycle Illumina NextSeq 550 flow cell. The authors' analysis ran thus. Because the immunoSEQ output included only junctional sequences and no quality scores, the filtering could not be the same as the filtering used for full-length reads. To assign V/J genes and CDR3, sequences were annotated against IMGT germline references using PyIR, a Python wrapper for IgBLAST v1.9. Any read was removed if the V/J assignment was weak (E-value above 1e-6), the CDR3 was missing, or the read contained stop codons, out-of-frame junctions, or ambiguous translated residues. V3J clonotypes were defined as sequences sharing an identical inferred V gene, J gene, and CDR3 amino acid sequence. The percentage overlap between two repertoires was calculated by dividing the number of shared unique clonotypes by the size of the smaller repertoire. RTK rarefaction, the Chao1 estimator, and Recon v2.1 estimates of unobserved clonotypes were used to assess repertoire richness. Generation probabilities for all TCRbeta clonotypes obtained by the gDNA method from a few donors were computed using OLGA. In TCRdb, the immuneACCESS table is reduced to in-frame sequences with V and J assigned. These tables do not hold every clone; where another copy was compared, an unresolved V gene accounts for under half, and the others remain unexplained. The V and J calls and clone size are taken from that table; D and trimming were inferred from the DNA. The sample table contains hundreds of thousands of clones; only one count was recorded for roughly 95% of them. About 0.11% of the sample rests with the top ten.

Details on this clone: Its binding antigen is unknown. It has no much larger one-base neighbor in the sample; base qualities were not kept.

CD8 naive samples consisted of CD45RO-negative cells that were positively selected for CCR7, yielding a CD45RA+CCR7+ population without TemRA cells. The donors were healthy, HIV-negative adults who had no recently reported acute infections or vaccinations. Only Caucasian adults living in Nashville, Tennessee, USA were represented among the donors. After blood collection by leukapheresis, PBMCs were isolated using Ficoll-Histopaque density gradient centrifugation and then cryopreserved in the vapor phase of liquid nitrogen. Analytical flow cytometry was used to check the purity and quantity of each magnetically sorted T cell population. From each sorted fraction, genomic DNA was isolated and quantified by UV absorbance on a Nanodrop 2000c.

The origin of this receptor is a woman younger than 45 in good health. Sequencing was performed on naive CD8+ T cells sorted from blood. According to the study, the label for this sample's cell subset or site signals: CD45RA+CCR7+. The sequence links TRBV6-1 to TRBJ2-7; no D gene call is confident. The CDR3 loop reads CASSEWPDNSYEQYF. The DNA sequence follows: TGTGCCAGCAGTGAATGGCCAGATAACTCCTACGAGCAGTACTTC.